Presented here are 9 T cell receptor beta chains from one specimen sequenced in a study of blood T cell repertoires in COVID-19. Data came from immunoSEQ multiplex PCR; TCRdb stores just in-frame clones and leaves some out. The sample lists 80,000 to 100,000 clones; around 79% were seen once. Source material: peripheral blood. The receptor set was obtained from a human donor in a cohort sampled during active COVID-19.

This clone was found a few times. This sequence joins TRBV19 and TRBJ2-3; 7 nucleotides align to TRBD1. There are 14 residues in the CDR3. V gave up 5 bases and J gave up 4 bases; unmatched junction bases: 6. The germline V gene encodes CDR1 LNHDA and CDR2 SQIVND (reference sequence). The DNA for the CDR3 is TGTGCCAGTAGTGAAGGGGGCGTCGCAGATACGCAGTATTTT. Encoded protein: CASSEGGVADTQYF.

This rearrangement joins TRBV11-3 to TRBJ1-3; D might be TRBD1 (6 bases). CDR3 length equals 16 residues. V dropped 5 bases and J dropped 1 base, with 15 bases sitting between them. Looked up from germline, CDR1 is SGHNT and CDR2 is YENEEA. CDR3 protein: CASSGARGGSGNTIYF. In nucleotides, the CDR3 is TGTGCCAGCAGCGGGGCTCGAGGGGGTTCTGGAAACACCATATATTTT.

The chain carries TRBV24-1 and TRBJ1-5; 7 nucleotides match TRBD1. Germline CDR1 reads KGHDR; CDR2 reads SFDVKD. J was trimmed by 4 bases and V by 5 bases; bases with no gene match: 4. The CDR3 has 14 amino acids. CDR3 bases: TGTGCCACCAGTGGGGGACAGACGAATCAGCCCCAGCATTTT. Translating gives CATSGGQTNQPQHF.

This clone was seen a few times. The V call is TRBV24-1, the J call TRBJ2-1, with 7 nucleotides matching TRBD2. V was pared by 0 bases and J by 0 bases, with 10 bases of the junction left unmatched. This CDR3 has 19 amino acids. Germline lookup yields CDR1 KGHDR and CDR2 SFDVKD. CDR3 loop: CATSDLAKGAGFSYNEQFF. The CDR3 DNA is TGTGCCACCAGTGATTTGGCAAAGGGAGCGGGATTCTCCTACAATGAGCAGTTCTTC.

The chain employs TRBV10-1 and TRBJ1-1, with D hard to call. The CDR3 loop spans 12 amino acids. The germline gives CDR1 WNHNN, CDR2 SYGVQD (reference sequence). Trimming pared 7 bases from V and 1 base from J, leaving 7 bases between. CDR3 sequence: CASKERNTEAFF. Written as DNA, the CDR3 is TGCGCCAGCAAAGAGAGGAACACTGAAGCTTTCTTT.

The chain carries TRBV28 and TRBJ1-2, with D possibly TRBD1 on 6 matching bases. The CDR3 is 15 residues long. The germline CDR1 and CDR2 sequences are MDHEN and SYDVKM. The germline V and J ends were trimmed by 6 bases and 2 bases, with 16 bases remaining between them. CDR3 DNA sequence: TGTGCCAGCAGGCGAACAGGGATCGTGAACTATGGCTACACCTTC. The encoded protein is CASRRTGIVNYGYTF.

This chain joins TRBV6-1 and TRBJ1-5; D not resolved. Germline assignment: CDR1 MNHNS and CDR2 SASEGT. The CDR3 is 14 amino acids. V lost 3 bases and J lost 7, with 13 bases in between. CDR3 loop: CASSEIPAGQPQHF. CDR3 DNA sequence: TGTGCCAGCAGTGAGATCCCGGCGGGACAGCCCCAGCATTTT.

The chain is built from TRBV2 and TRBJ1-2; D gene uncertain. V shed 4 bases and J shed 2 bases, with 5 bases lying between them. The CDR3 is 12 amino acids. Germline CDR1 and CDR2: SNHLY and FYNNEI. CDR3 sequence: CASSGENYGYTF. DNA for the CDR3: TGTGCCAGCAGTGGGGAGAACTATGGCTACACCTTC.

The chain's CDR3 is CASRRQGSSYEQYF. The CDR3 coding sequence is TGTGCAAGTCGCCGACAGGGGAGCTCCTACGAGCAGTACTTC. The J gene is TRBJ2-7, the V gene TRBV12-2; the DNA was not compared with TRBD1, the D call given in the table. TRBV12-2 is flagged as a pseudogene. This CDR3 region has 14 residues.